The 18 T cell receptor beta chains given below trace back to one sample, sequenced in a study of shared clonotypes between healthy human individuals. Sequencing used immunoSEQ multiplex PCR; TCRdb keeps in-frame clones, though not all of them. The profile shows roughly 2,500,000 clones, roughly 93% of them singletons. The sequencing input was naive CD4+ T cells from PBMCs. Subset denoted: CD45RA+ positively selected. These receptors came from a man between 18 and 35 years old in good health. Some clones in this sample may be carry-over from other donors' samples.

The J gene is TRBJ1-5, the V gene TRBV7-2; D might be TRBD1 (5 bases). The germline CDR1 and CDR2 sequences are SGHTA and FQGNSA. The CDR3 totals 14 residues. V was trimmed by 1 base and J by 2 bases, leaving 6 bases between them. This CDR3 is CASSLEGRNQPQHF. CDR3 DNA sequence: TGTGCCAGCAGCTTAGAGGGACGCAATCAGCCCCAGCATTTT.

The J gene is TRBJ1-4, the V gene TRBV20-1; D unclear. Trimming shortened V by 6 bases and J by 8 bases, and 7 bases separated the two germline ends. In germline, CDR1 is DFQATT, CDR2 SNEGSKA (reference sequence). CDR3 size: 10 residues. The CDR3: CSAQLEKLFF. In nucleotides, the CDR3 is TGCAGTGCACAGTTAGAAAAACTGTTTTTT.

This clone has only one observation. This rearrangement joins TRBV7-2 to TRBJ2-7, with TRBD2 as a possible D gene (5 bases). The germline V gene has CDR1 SGHTA and CDR2 FQGNSA. This CDR3 region has 14 residues. V lost 4 bases to trimming and J lost 3 bases, with 13 bases between them. Here the CDR3 reads CASSSGGSFYEQYF. For the CDR3, the DNA is TGTGCCAGCAGCTCAGGTGGGAGCTTCTACGAGCAGTACTTC.

For this clone: The same CDR3 can be traced to other DNA sequences in this sample. The V gene is TRBV11-2, the J gene TRBJ2-7, with 9 bases identical to TRBD1. With 6 bases clipped from V and 5 bases from J, the junction kept 5 bases outside the gene matches. The CDR3 totals 13 residues. Germline V lookup: CDR1 SGHAT, CDR2 FQNNGV. DNA for the CDR3: TGTGCCAGCAGTTTGGACAGGGGAGACGAGCAGTACTTC. It translates to CASSLDRGDEQYF. The whole variable domain, remainder taken from reference TRBV11-2 and TRBJ2-7, is EAGVAQSPRYKIIEKRQSVAFWCNPISGHATLYWYQQILGQGPKLLIQFQNNGVVDDSQLPKDRFSAERLKGVDSTLKIQPAKLEDSAVYLCASSLDRGDEQYFGPGTRLTVT.

The V gene is TRBV9, the J gene TRBJ2-3; 16 bases map to TRBD2. V trimming: 7 bases; J trimming: 1 base; junction bases outside the gene matches: 9. CDR3 size: 18 residues. From germline, CDR1 is SGDLS and CDR2 YYNGEE. The CDR3 sequence: CASGLGLAGGSGTDTQYF. CDR3 bases: TGTGCCAGCGGATTGGGACTAGCGGGAGGGTCGGGCACAGATACGCAGTATTTT.

The genes are TRBV6-6 and TRBJ2-1; TRBD2 aligns across 8 bases. The CDR3 is made up of 14 amino acids. CDR1 is MNHNY and CDR2 is SVGAGI in the germline V gene (reference sequence). Losses at the gene ends were 2 bases for V and 5 bases for J; bases not matched to a gene: 2. This chain's CDR3 is CASSYPGGDNEQFF. The CDR3 nucleotides read TGTGCCAGCAGTTACCCGGGGGGGGACAATGAGCAGTTCTTC.

The rearrangement links TRBV2 to TRBJ1-2; possible D gene TRBD1, 5 bases. The V end lost 3 bases, the J end lost 9 bases, and 14 bases lay between the germline ends. CDR3 length: 13 amino acids. Germline CDR1 is SNHLY and CDR2 is FYNNEI. CDR3 nucleotide sequence: TGTGCCAGCAGTGATTTACAGGACTTTAGCTACACCTTC. Its translation: CASSDLQDFSYTF.

The genes are TRBV29-1 and TRBJ2-7; 7 bases fit TRBD1. This CDR3 contains 12 residues. From germline, CDR1 is SQVTM and CDR2 ANQGSEA. V dropped 8 bases and J dropped 5; count of bases not matched to a gene: 9. In DNA form, the CDR3 reads TGCAGCCGAAACAGGGGTCCTAACGAGCAGTACTTC. The encoded protein is CSRNRGPNEQYF.

Concerning this clone: Different DNA sequences within this sample yield the same CDR3. The CDR3 here is CSAGGPGTDTQYF. DNA for the CDR3: TGCAGCGCCGGTGGTCCTGGCACAGATACGCAGTATTTT. The chain uses TRBV29-1 and TRBJ2-3; D gene uncertain. CDR1 SQVTM and CDR2 ANQGSEA come from the germline V gene. The germline V and J ends were trimmed by 7 bases and 1 base, with 12 bases remaining between them. This CDR3 has 13 amino acids.

The chain links TRBV5-6 to TRBJ2-7; 9 bases match TRBD1. Germline V gene sequence: CDR1 SGHDT, CDR2 YYEEEE. This CDR3 is 16 amino acids long. Trimming removed 3 bases from V and 2 bases from J; junction bases left unmatched: 9. The CDR3: CASSWGDRDKTYEQYF. CDR3 nucleotide sequence: TGTGCCAGCAGCTGGGGGGACAGGGACAAAACCTACGAGCAGTACTTC.

This clone has more than one count but fewer than ten. Other DNA sequences in this specimen translate into the identical CDR3. This chain uses TRBV7-3 with TRBJ1-1; no reliable D call. The CDR3 contains 14 residues. V lost 0 bases to trimming and J lost 1 base, with 6 bases between them. Germline CDR1 SGHTA, CDR2 FQGTGA. CDR3 residues: CASSLTGPNTEAFF. For the CDR3, the DNA is TGTGCCAGCAGCTTAACAGGTCCGAACACTGAAGCTTTCTTT.

V is TRBV5-4 and J is TRBJ2-3; 16 bases fit TRBD2. Germline V CDR1 and CDR2: SGHNT, YYREEE (reference sequence). The CDR3 is made up of 19 amino acids. J was trimmed by 6 bases and V by 4 bases; bases with no gene match: 14. The CDR3 DNA reads as TGTGCCAGCAGCACCCTGGGACTAGCGGGAGGGCCAATTACGGATACGCAGTATTTT. This codes for CASSTLGLAGGPITDTQYF.

The chain carries TRBV5-4 and TRBJ2-1; 8 bases agree with TRBD2. There are 14 residues in the CDR3. The V gene end was trimmed by 4 bases and the J gene end by 5 bases; junction bases not matched to a gene: 5. CDR1 is SGHNT, CDR2 YYREEE, per germline (reference sequence). The CDR3 region has the DNA TGTGCCAGCAGCCGGGGGGGCAGGGACAATGAGCAGTTCTTC. Protein product: CASSRGGRDNEQFF.

This chain joins TRBV28 and TRBJ2-3, with D perhaps TRBD2 (5 bases). The CDR3 consists of 17 residues. The germline V and J ends were trimmed by 7 bases and 3 bases, with 23 bases remaining between them. Germline V gives CDR1 MDHEN, CDR2 SYDVKM. The CDR3 here is CASKFVGGDSRTDTQYF. The CDR3 nucleotides are TGTGCCAGCAAGTTTGTAGGAGGTGATAGTAGGACAGATACGCAGTATTTT.

In its sample, this clone was seen once. The chain employs TRBV7-3 and TRBJ2-5; D may correspond to TRBD1 or TRBD2 (6 bases each). Trimming took 4 bases from V and 4 from J, leaving 13 bases between them. This CDR3 spans 14 amino acids. The germline V gene has CDR1 SGHTA and CDR2 FQGTGA. The CDR3 loop is CASSSIGGGETQYF. The CDR3 DNA reads TGTGCCAGCAGCTCCATCGGGGGCGGAGAGACCCAGTACTTC. Based on the CDR3 plus reference TRBV7-3 and TRBJ2-5, the full variable domain is GAGVSQTPSNKVTEKGKYVELRCDPISGHTALYWYRQSLGQGPEFLIYFQGTGAADDSGLPNDRFFAVRPEGSVSTLKIQRTERGDSAVYLCASSSIGGGETQYFGPGTRLLVL.

This rearrangement joins TRBV7-3 to TRBJ2-2, with 8 bases lining up with TRBD1. From germline, CDR1 is SGHTA and CDR2 FQGTGA. V trimming: 3 bases; J trimming: 4 bases; junction bases outside the gene matches: 1. CDR3 length: 14 amino acids. CDR3 loop: CASSFGTGTGELFF. The CDR3 bases are TGTGCCAGCAGCTTCGGGACAGGCACCGGGGAGCTGTTTTTT. Based on the CDR3 plus reference TRBV7-3 and TRBJ2-2, the full variable domain is GAGVSQTPSNKVTEKGKYVELRCDPISGHTALYWYRQSLGQGPEFLIYFQGTGAADDSGLPNDRFFAVRPEGSVSTLKIQRTERGDSAVYLCASSFGTGTGELFFGEGSRLTVL.

Comment on this clone: Other DNA sequences in the same sample also yield this CDR3. The chain joins TRBV7-9 to TRBJ2-7; 8 nucleotides agree with TRBD1. Germline CDR1 SEHNR, CDR2 FQNEAQ (reference sequence). CDR3 length equals 14 residues. With V trimmed by 5 bases and J by 2 bases, 5 bases remained unmatched. CDR3 sequence: CASSLGTGTYEQYF. The CDR3 nucleotides read TGTGCCAGCAGCCTAGGGACAGGAACCTACGAGCAGTACTTC.

The V call is TRBV7-3, the J call TRBJ2-3, with D hard to call. Between the trimmed V and J ends, which lost 2 bases and 5 bases, there was a span of 8 bases. Looked up from germline, CDR1 is SGHTA and CDR2 is FQGTGA. The CDR3 length is 13 residues. The CDR3 region has the DNA TGTGCCAGCAGCTTAGTTACCGTAGATACGCAGTATTTT. This encodes CASSLVTVDTQYF.